This T cell receptor beta chain was identified in a study of graft-versus-host responses after intestinal transplantation. For the study at large: All recipients were given anti-thymocyte globulin induction, and tacrolimus and steroids were then administered for around three years. Findings and caveats of the study: When patients had graft-donor T cell macrochimerism, their allografts held high graft-versus-host to host-versus-graft clonal ratios. Early post-transplant HvG declines were associated with peak circulating GvH clone levels. Investigators detected GvH clones in recipient marrow, with some emerging earlier in ileum or blood.

Details on this clone: The antigen is not known. At one boundary the junction diverges from the germline segment, which might be a read error. Additional DNA sequences in this sample encode the identical CDR3.

This table comes from immunoSEQ multiplex PCR, and its TCRdb copy is limited to in-frame clones, with some not included. The table records more than 95,000 clones, roughly 92% of them present only once. This CDR3 has 15 residues. CDR1 is MNHEY and CDR2 is SMNVEV in the germline V gene (reference sequence). The TCR sequence derives from a human donor who received an intestinal transplant. The V and J genes are TRBV27 and TRBJ2-5; 8 nucleotides match TRBD1. Specimen: unstimulated CD4+ T cells sorted from spleen or lymph node cells, collected before intestinal transplant. This CDR3 reads CASSLLGTGQETQYF. The DNA of the CDR3 is TGCGCCAGCAGTTTACTTGGGACAGGACAAGAGACCCAGTACTTC.